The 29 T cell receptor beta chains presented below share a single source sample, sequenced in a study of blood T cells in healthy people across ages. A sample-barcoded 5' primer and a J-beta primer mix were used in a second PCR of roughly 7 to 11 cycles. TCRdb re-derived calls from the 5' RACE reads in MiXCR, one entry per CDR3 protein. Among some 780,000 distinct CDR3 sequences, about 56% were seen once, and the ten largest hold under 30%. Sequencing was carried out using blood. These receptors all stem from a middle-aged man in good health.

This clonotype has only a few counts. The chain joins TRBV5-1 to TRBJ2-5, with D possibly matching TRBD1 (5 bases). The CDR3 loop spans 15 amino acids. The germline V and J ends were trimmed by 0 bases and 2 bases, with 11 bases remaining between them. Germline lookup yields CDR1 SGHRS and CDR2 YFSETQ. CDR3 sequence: CASSLESRVQETQYF. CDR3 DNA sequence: TGCGCCAGCAGCTTGGAATCCAGGGTTCAAGAGACCCAGTACTTC.

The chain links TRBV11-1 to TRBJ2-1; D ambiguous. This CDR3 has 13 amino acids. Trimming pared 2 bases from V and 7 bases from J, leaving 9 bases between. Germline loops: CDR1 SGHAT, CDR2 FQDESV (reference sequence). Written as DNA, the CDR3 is TGTGCCAGCAGCTTATTACTAAGAAATGAGCAGTTCTTC. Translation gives CASSLLLRNEQFF.

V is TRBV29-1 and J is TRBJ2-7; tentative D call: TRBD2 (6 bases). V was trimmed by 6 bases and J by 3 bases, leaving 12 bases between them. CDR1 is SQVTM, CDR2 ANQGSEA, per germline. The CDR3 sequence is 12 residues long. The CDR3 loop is CSVRGSNYEQYF. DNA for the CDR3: TGCAGCGTGCGGGGCAGTAACTACGAGCAGTACTTC.

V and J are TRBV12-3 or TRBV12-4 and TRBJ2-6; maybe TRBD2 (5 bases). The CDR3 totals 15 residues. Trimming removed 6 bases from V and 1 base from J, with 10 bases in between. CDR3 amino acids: CASRVGDSGANVLTF. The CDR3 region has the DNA TGTGCCAGCAGAGTCGGGGATTCTGGGGCCAACGTCCTGACTTTC.

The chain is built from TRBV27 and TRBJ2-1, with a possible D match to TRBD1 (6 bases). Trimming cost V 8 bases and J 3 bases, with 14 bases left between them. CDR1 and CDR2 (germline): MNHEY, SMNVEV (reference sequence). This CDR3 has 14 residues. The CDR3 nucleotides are TGTGCCAGCGGGTTGGGGGCAAACTACAATGAGCAGTTCTTC. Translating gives CASGLGANYNEQFF.

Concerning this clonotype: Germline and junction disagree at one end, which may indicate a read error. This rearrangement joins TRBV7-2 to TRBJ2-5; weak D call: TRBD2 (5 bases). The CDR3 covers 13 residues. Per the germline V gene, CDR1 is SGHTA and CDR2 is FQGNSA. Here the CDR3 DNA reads TGTGCCAGCACCGATTCTGTACTAGGCACCCGGTACTTC. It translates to CASTDSVLGTRYF. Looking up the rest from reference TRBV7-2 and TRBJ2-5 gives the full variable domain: GAGVSQSPSNKVTEKGKDVELRCDPISGHTALYWYRQSLGQGLEFLIYFQGNSAPDKSGLPSDRFSAERTGGSVSTLTIQRTQQEDSAVYLCASTDSVLGTRYFGPGTRLLVL.

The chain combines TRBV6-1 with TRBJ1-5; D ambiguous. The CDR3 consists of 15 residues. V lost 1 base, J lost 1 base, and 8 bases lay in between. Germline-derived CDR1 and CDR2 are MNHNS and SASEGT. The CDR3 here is CASSEGGMSNQPQHF. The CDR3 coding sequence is TGTGCCAGCAGTGAAGGAGGGATGAGCAATCAGCCCCAGCATTTT.

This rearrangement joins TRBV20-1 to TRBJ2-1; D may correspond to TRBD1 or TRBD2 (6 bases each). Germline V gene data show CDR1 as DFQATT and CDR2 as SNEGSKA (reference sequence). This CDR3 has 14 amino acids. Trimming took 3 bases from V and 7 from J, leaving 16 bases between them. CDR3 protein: CSASDSRGGNEQFF. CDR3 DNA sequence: TGCAGTGCTAGCGATTCCAGGGGAGGAAATGAGCAGTTCTTC.

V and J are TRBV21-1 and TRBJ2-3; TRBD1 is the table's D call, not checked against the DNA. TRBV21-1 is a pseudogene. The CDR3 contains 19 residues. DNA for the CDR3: TGTGCCAGCAGCACCAGTTGGACAGGGCCCGCCGCTTGCACAGATACGCAGTATTTT. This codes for CASSTSWTGPAACTDTQYF.

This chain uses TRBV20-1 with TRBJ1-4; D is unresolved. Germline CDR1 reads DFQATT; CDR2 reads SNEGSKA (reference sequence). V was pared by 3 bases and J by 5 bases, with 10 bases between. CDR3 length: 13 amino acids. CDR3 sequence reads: CSARHLQNEKLFF. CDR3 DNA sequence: TGCAGTGCTAGGCACTTACAGAATGAAAAACTGTTTTTT.

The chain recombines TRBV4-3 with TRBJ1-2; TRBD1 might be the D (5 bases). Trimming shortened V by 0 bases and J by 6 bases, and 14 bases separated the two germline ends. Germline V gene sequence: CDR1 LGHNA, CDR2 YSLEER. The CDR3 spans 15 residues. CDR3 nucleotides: TGCGCCAGCAGCCAAGATTGGGGGTCCGTAGATGGCTACACCTTC. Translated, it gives CASSQDWGSVDGYTF.

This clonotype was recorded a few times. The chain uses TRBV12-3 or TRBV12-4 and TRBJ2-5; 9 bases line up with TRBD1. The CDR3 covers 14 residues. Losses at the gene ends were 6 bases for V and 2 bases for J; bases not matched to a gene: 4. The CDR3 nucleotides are TGTGCCAGCAGCACCGGGACAGGGCAAGAGACCCAGTACTTC. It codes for CASSTGTGQETQYF.

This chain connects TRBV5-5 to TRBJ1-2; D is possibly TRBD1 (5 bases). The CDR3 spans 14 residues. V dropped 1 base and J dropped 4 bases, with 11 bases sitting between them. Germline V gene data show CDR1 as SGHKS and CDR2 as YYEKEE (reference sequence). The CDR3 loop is CASSLSGGGYGYTF. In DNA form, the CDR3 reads TGTGCCAGCAGCTTGTCCGGCGGGGGCTATGGCTACACCTTC.

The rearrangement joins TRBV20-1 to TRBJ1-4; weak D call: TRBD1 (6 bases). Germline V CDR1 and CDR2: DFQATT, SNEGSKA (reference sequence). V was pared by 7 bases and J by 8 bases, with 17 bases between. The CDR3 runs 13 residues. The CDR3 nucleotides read TGCAGTGTCACCGGAGGGGGTGGAGAAAAACTGTTTTTT. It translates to CSVTGGGGEKLFF.

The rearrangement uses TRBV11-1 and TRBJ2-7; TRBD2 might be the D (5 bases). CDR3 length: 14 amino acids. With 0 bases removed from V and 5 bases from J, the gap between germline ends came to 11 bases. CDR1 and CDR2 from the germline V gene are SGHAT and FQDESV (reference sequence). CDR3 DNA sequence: TGTGCCAGCAGCTTAGCCCGGGAACTCGACGAGCAGTACTTC. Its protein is CASSLARELDEQYF.

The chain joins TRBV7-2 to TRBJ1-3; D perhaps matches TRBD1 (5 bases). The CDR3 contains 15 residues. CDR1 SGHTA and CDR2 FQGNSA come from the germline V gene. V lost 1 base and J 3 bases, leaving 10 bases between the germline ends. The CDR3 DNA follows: TGTGCCAGCAGCTTAGTTCGGGGGATTGGAAACACCATATATTTT. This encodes CASSLVRGIGNTIYF.

CDR3 loop: CASSLTAADNEQFF. CDR3 nucleotides: TGCGCCAGCAGCTTGACCGCGGCAGACAATGAGCAGTTCTTC. V usage is TRBV5-1 and J usage is TRBJ2-1; D is unclear. Germline values: CDR1 SGHRS, CDR2 YFSETQ. Trimming removed 1 base at V and 5 bases at J, with 10 bases between. CDR3 length: 14 residues.

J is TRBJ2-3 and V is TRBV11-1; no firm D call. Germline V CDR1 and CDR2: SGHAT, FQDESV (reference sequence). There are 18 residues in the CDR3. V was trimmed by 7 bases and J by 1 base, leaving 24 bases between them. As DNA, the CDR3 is TGTGCCAGCACCCAGTTGCCCCCTAACGCGGCGGGCACAGATACGCAGTATTTT. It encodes CASTQLPPNAAGTDTQYF.

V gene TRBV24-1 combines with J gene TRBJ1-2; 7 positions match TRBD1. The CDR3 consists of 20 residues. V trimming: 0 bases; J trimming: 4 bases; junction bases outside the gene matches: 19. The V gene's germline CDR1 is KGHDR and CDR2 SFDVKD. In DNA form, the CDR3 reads TGTGCCACCAGTGATTTGTACCCATTGAATGAGGGGGCGCGTGGCTATGGCTACACCTTC. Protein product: CATSDLYPLNEGARGYGYTF.

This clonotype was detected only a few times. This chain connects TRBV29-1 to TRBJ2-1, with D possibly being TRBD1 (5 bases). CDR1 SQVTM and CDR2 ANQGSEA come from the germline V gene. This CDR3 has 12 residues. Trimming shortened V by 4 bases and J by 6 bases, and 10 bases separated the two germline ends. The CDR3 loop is CSVVGPGNEQFF. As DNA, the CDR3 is TGCAGCGTTGTGGGGCCAGGCAATGAGCAGTTCTTC.

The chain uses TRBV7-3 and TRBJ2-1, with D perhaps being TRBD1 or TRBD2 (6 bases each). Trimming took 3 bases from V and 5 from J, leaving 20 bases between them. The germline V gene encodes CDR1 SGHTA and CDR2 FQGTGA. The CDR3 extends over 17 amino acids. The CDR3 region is CASSLGFRGAGHNEQFF. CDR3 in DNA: TGTGCCAGCAGCTTGGGGTTTAGGGGGGCCGGCCACAATGAGCAGTTCTTC.

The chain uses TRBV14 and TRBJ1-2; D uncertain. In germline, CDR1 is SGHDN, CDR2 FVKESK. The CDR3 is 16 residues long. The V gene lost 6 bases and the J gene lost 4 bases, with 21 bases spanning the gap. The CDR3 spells CASSHGGGRGFYGYTF. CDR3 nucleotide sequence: TGTGCCAGCAGTCACGGCGGAGGACGGGGTTTCTATGGCTACACCTTC.

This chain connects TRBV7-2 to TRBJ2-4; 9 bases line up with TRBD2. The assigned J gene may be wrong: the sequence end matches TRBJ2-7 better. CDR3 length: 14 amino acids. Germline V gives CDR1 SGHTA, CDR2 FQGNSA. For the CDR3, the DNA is TGTGCCAGCAGCCTGCGGGAGGGCGGTTACGAGCAGTACTTC. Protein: CASSLREGGYEQYF.

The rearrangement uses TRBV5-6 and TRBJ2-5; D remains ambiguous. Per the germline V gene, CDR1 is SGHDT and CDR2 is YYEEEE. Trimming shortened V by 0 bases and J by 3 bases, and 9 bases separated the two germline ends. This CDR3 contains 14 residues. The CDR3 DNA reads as TGTGCCAGCAGCTTGGCATTGCAGAAAGAGACCCAGTACTTC. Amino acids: CASSLALQKETQYF.

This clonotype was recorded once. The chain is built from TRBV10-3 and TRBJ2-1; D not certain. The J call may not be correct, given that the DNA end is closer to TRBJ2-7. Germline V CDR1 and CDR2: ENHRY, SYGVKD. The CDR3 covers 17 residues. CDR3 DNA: TGTGCCATCAGTGTGGAAGGAGAGATTAGCTCCTACAATGAGCAGTACTTC. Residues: CAISVEGEISSYNEQYF.

CDR3 protein: CASSSGTSGTTQYF. CDR3 DNA sequence: TGTGCCAGCAGCTCCGGGACTAGCGGGACGACCCAGTACTTC. The J gene is TRBJ2-5, the V gene TRBV7-3; 13 nucleotides match TRBD2. The CDR3 is 14 amino acids. The V gene end was trimmed by 4 bases and the J gene end by 7 bases; junction bases not matched to a gene: 3. Germline assignment: CDR1 SGHTA and CDR2 FQGTGA.

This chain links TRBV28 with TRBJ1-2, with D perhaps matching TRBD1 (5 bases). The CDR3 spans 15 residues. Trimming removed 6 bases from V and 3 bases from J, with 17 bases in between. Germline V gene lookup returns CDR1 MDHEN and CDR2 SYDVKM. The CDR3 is CASSLETGLYYGYTF. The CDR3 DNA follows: TGTGCCAGCAGCCTGGAAACGGGACTCTACTATGGCTACACCTTC.

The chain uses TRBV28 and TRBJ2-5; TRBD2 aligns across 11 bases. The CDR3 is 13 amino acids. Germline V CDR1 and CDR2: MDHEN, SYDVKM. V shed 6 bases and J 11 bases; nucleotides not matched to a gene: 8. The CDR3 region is CASRPLAGGTQYF. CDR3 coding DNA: TGTGCCAGCAGACCGCTAGCGGGAGGCACTCAGTACTTC.

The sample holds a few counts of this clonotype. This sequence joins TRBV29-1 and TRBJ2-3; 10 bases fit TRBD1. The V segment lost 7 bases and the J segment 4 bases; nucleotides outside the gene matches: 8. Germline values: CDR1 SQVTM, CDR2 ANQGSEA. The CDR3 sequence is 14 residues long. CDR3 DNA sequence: TGCAGCGCCAAGGACAGGGGGTTGGCAGATACGCAGTATTTT. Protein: CSAKDRGLADTQYF.